This TCR beta chain was documented in a study of cytomegalovirus exposure and HLA in healthy donors. Study-wide findings and caveats: Productive rates of about 90% or about 30% were seen for most TCR beta V segments in an earlier analysis. In a later analysis, a missense DCLRE1C variant was linked to TCR beta V- and J-gene trimming.

About this clone: As yet, its antigen is unknown.

Germline V gene data show CDR1 as SGHVS and CDR2 as FQNEAQ. The V gene end was trimmed by 5 bases and the J gene end by 4 bases; junction bases not matched to a gene: 7. CDR3 length: 16 residues. 60 Vbeta and 13 Jbeta primers were used in PCR. Libraries were prepared by immunoSEQ multiplex PCR; TCRdb keeps only in-frame clonotypes and omits some of them. The sample records 90,000 to 130,000 clones, 76% being singletons. The receptor was derived from a man aged 25-45 years in good health and CMV-seropositive. Sequenced sample: PBMCs. The chain is built from TRBV7-8 and TRBJ2-5, with 13 bases aligning to TRBD2. The CDR3 nucleotides are TGTGCCAGCAGCCCCTGGACTAGCGGGGGAGGAGAGACCCAGTACTTC. It encodes CASSPWTSGGGETQYF.